This T cell receptor beta chain appears in the sequencing data of a study of CD8+CD57+ T cells in acquired aplastic anemia. Across the study: Sorted CD4+ and CD8+ cells gave an average of roughly 3 ug of DNA.

Trimming at V came to 5 bases and at J to 2 bases, leaving 7 bases not matched to a gene. CDR1 and CDR2 from the germline V gene are SGHTA and FQGNSA. The CDR3 covers 15 residues. Genomic DNA provided the template from which TCR beta VDJ and CDR3 profiles were obtained. Via MiXCR, TCRdb re-called the reads, giving one row per CDR3 protein. The sample has some 200,000 distinct CDR3 sequences, over 55% seen once; the top ten hold around 50%. All patients picked for sequencing had shown, by flow cytometry, an expansion of CD8+CD57+ cells. This TCR was recovered from a human donor with aplastic anemia. The chain is built from TRBV7-2 and TRBJ2-7; 9 bases match TRBD1. Input material: sorted CD4+, CD8+, or CD8+CD57+ T cells (not recorded which) from PBMCs. The chain's CDR3 is CASSLQGQGTYEQYF. CDR3 DNA sequence: TGTGCCAGCAGCCTTCAGGGACAGGGAACCTACGAGCAGTACTTC. The entire variable domain, with the rest obtained from reference TRBV7-2 and TRBJ2-7, is as follows: GAGVSQSPSNKVTEKGKDVELRCDPISGHTALYWYRQSLGQGLEFLIYFQGNSAPDKSGLPSDRFSAERTGGSVSTLTIQRTQQEDSAVYLCASSLQGQGTYEQYFGPGTRLTVT.